The entry below describes one T cell receptor (beta chain). Its target is not known. The source of the sample is a study of blood T cells in healthy people across ages. Study-level points and caveats: Among long-lived donors, naive CD4+ cells were more numerous and diversity higher than in aged donors. Strong correlation linked observed beta diversity and percent naive T cells. Any conclusive comparison of naive versus antigen-experienced cells was prevented by using unsorted PBMCs.

Each donor was a healthy Caucasian individual from Russia, aged 6 to 90. A second PCR, run for 7 to 11 cycles, used a sample-barcoded 5' primer plus a J-beta primer mix. MiXCR was run by TCRdb on the 5' RACE reads, yielding one entry per CDR3 protein. Of hundreds of thousands of distinct CDR3 sequences listed, 46% are singletons. Trimming pared 6 bases from V and 1 base from J, leaving 9 bases between. Germline CDR1 reads SNHLY; CDR2 reads FYNNEI. This CDR3 has 14 residues. The TCR comes from an elderly man in good health. The material sequenced was blood. The rearrangement joins TRBV2 to TRBJ2-2; a possible D gene is TRBD1 (5 bases). CDR3: CASRKGQNTGELFF. The CDR3 region has the DNA TGTGCCAGCAGAAAGGGGCAGAACACCGGGGAGCTGTTTTTT.